The 11 T cell receptor beta chains listed next were all sequenced from one sample in a study of shared clonotypes between healthy human individuals. This table comes from immunoSEQ multiplex PCR, and its TCRdb copy is limited to in-frame clones, with some not included. The repertoire holds 1.5 million to 2.5 million clones, with around 96% as singletons. CD45RO negativity and positive selection for CCR7 defined naive CD8 cells, a population that excluded terminally differentiated effector memory CD45RA+ cells. The sample was naive CD8+ T cells sorted from blood. The receptors derive from a man between 18 and 35 years old in good health.

The chain recombines TRBV6-5 with TRBJ1-2; 8 positions match TRBD1. V was pared by 7 bases and J by 5 bases, with 6 bases of the junction left unmatched. Germline V CDR1 and CDR2: MNHEY, SVGAGI. The length of the CDR3 is 13 residues. CDR3 sequence: CASTIGQGYGYTF. The CDR3 coding sequence is TGTGCCAGCACCATTGGACAGGGTTATGGCTACACCTTC.

The chain combines TRBV14 with TRBJ2-7, with TRBD2 matching 7 bases. Germline V lookup: CDR1 SGHDN, CDR2 FVKESK. V shed 0 bases, J shed 1 base, and the junction held 3 bases outside the gene matches. The CDR3 is made up of 15 amino acids. CDR3 bases: TGTGCCAGCAGCCAAGATTACGGGAGGTCCTACGAGCAGTACTTC. Translating gives CASSQDYGRSYEQYF.

The chain is built from TRBV4-1 and TRBJ2-7; D not certain. The CDR3 totals 13 residues. In germline, CDR1 is MGHRA, CDR2 YSYEKL. V lost 0 bases and J 7 bases, leaving 10 bases between the germline ends. CDR3 in amino acids: CASSQDTVGEQYF. The DNA of the CDR3 is TGCGCCAGCAGCCAAGATACGGTTGGGGAGCAGTACTTC.

This clone was detected once. The V call is TRBV7-9, the J call TRBJ2-5; 7 bases map to TRBD2. Per the germline V gene, CDR1 is SEHNR and CDR2 is FQNEAQ (reference sequence). The CDR3 runs 12 residues. With V trimmed by 1 base and J by 9 bases, 2 bases remained unmatched. The CDR3 here is CASSLEGGAQYF. The DNA of the CDR3 is TGTGCCAGCAGCTTAGAGGGAGGGGCCCAGTACTTC.

The chain recombines TRBV4-1 with TRBJ2-2; the match to TRBD2 covers 11 bases. The CDR3 has 15 amino acids. From germline, CDR1 is MGHRA and CDR2 YSYEKL. With V trimmed by 5 bases and J by 4 bases, 3 bases remained unmatched. The chain's CDR3 is CASSIAGGSTGELFF. Here the CDR3 DNA reads TGCGCCAGCAGCATAGCGGGAGGGAGCACCGGGGAGCTGTTTTTT.

V and J are TRBV5-1 and TRBJ1-5, with D possibly TRBD1 on 6 matching bases. Germline V gives CDR1 SGHRS, CDR2 YFSETQ. Trimming stripped 3 bases from V and 5 bases from J, with 15 bases between. CDR3 length equals 15 residues. In nucleotides, the CDR3 is TGCGCCAGCAGCTCTACAGGGAGCGGGGATCAGCCCCAGCATTTT. The encoded protein is CASSSTGSGDQPQHF. The full variable domain, rest sourced from reference TRBV5-1 and TRBJ1-5, is KAGVTQTPRYLIKTRGQQVTLSCSPISGHRSVSWYQQTPGQGLQFLFEYFSETQRNKGNFPGRFSGRQFSNSRSEMNVSTLELGDSALYLCASSSTGSGDQPQHFGDGTRLSIL.

Notes on this clone: Other DNA sequences in the same sample also yield this CDR3. In DNA, the CDR3 is TGTGCCAGCAGCTCCAGCACAGATACGCAGTATTTT. Residues: CASSSSTDTQYF. The chain carries TRBV13 and TRBJ2-3; no clear D gene. CDR1 is PRHDT and CDR2 is FYEKMQ in the germline V gene (reference sequence). This CDR3 contains 12 residues. V was clipped by 4 bases and J by 0 bases, with 2 bases between them.

The chain has TRBV29-1 and TRBJ2-1; D is ambiguous. The CDR3 runs 12 residues. Trimming shortened V by 5 bases and J by 4 bases, and 9 bases separated the two germline ends. CDR1 and CDR2 (germline): SQVTM, ANQGSEA. CDR3: CSVTDGYNEQFF. The CDR3 DNA sequence: TGCAGCGTTACGGACGGATACAATGAGCAGTTCTTC.

The rearrangement links TRBV6-5 to TRBJ1-2, with TRBD1 matching over 7 bases. Losses at the gene ends were 6 bases for V and 4 bases for J; bases not matched to a gene: 11. The CDR3 is 15 amino acids. CDR1 and CDR2 (germline): MNHEY, SVGAGI. CDR3 DNA: TGTGCCAGCAGCTTAGGGACAGCGCCCAGCTATGGCTACACCTTC. Translation gives CASSLGTAPSYGYTF.

This sequence joins TRBV7-9 and TRBJ2-3; 7 bases map to TRBD2. V shed 0 bases and J 4 bases; nucleotides not matched to a gene: 1. There are 14 residues in the CDR3. Per the germline V gene, CDR1 is SEHNR and CDR2 is FQNEAQ (reference sequence). CDR3 sequence: CASSLASGPDTQYF. CDR3 sequence (DNA): TGTGCCAGCAGCTTAGCTAGCGGGCCAGATACGCAGTATTTT.

This clone was observed once. V gene TRBV10-3 combines with J gene TRBJ2-3; 12 positions match TRBD1. The CDR3 has 16 residues. J was trimmed by 1 base and V by 6 bases; bases with no gene match: 5. The germline V gene has CDR1 ENHRY and CDR2 SYGVKD. CDR3 bases: TGTGCCATCAGCGGGACAGGGGGCGAGGGCACAGATACGCAGTATTTT. Translated: CAISGTGGEGTDTQYF.